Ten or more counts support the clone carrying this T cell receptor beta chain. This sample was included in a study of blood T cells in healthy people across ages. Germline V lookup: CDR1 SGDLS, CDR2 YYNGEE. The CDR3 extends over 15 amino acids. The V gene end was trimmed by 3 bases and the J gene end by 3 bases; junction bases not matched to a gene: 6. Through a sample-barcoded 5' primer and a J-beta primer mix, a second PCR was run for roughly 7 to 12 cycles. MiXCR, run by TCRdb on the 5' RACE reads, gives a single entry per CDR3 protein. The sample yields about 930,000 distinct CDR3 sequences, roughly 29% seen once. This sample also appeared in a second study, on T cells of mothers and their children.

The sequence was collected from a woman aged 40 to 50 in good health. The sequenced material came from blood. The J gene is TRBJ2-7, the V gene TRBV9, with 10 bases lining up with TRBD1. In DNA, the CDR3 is TGTGCCAGCAGCGAGGGGACAGGGGCTCTCTACGAGCAGTACTTC. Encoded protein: CASSEGTGALYEQYF.